This T cell receptor (beta chain) was identified during a study of post-analysis software for immune sequencing data. Study-wide results and limits: Comparison of patients with controls showed five TRBV segments more frequent in patients, TRBV5-6, TRBV5-1 and TRBV20-1 among them. Normalized Chao1 diversity was significantly lower in multiple sclerosis patients than in controls.

As for this clonotype: The antigen is undetermined.

Presence of unique molecular identifiers characterized the TCR beta cDNA libraries. From approximately 0.95 to 9.8 million T cells, 400,000 to 600,000 cDNA molecules were obtained. Via MiXCR, TCRdb re-called the PCR reads, giving one row per CDR3 protein. The sample shows hundreds of thousands of distinct CDR3 sequences, about 50% of them seen only once. CDR1 and CDR2 (germline): SGHDN, FVKESK. This CDR3 comprises 14 residues. Trimming cost V 1 base and J 5 bases, with 11 bases left between them. The receptor was isolated from a girl between 10 and 17 years old with multiple sclerosis. V is TRBV14 and J is TRBJ2-5; tentatively, D is TRBD1 (6 bases). The sequenced sample was blood. The CDR3 sequence is CASSQVRGRETQYF. The CDR3 DNA is TGTGCCAGCAGCCAAGTCAGGGGCCGGGAGACCCAGTACTTC.